This record looks at one TCR beta chain sequence and its context. No antigen is known for it. This entry comes from a study of cytomegalovirus exposure and HLA in healthy donors. The overall study: As an earlier analysis found, some 180 million T cells yielded 90 million to 140 million unique TCR beta sequences. Study-wide points: TCR beta V- and J-gene trimming, according to a later analysis, was linked to a missense DCLRE1C variant.

The study ran its PCR with 60 Vbeta and 13 Jbeta primers. The data were produced by immunoSEQ multiplex PCR, yet TCRdb's version contains in-frame clones alone and is incomplete. The sample yields about 150,000 clones, around 82% seen once. The CDR3 runs 15 residues. The ends were cut back, 4 bases at V and 2 bases at J, with 14 bases in the middle. CDR1 LGHNA and CDR2 YSLEER come from the germline V gene. The chain carries TRBV4-3 and TRBJ2-5; D perhaps matches TRBD2 (5 bases). The specimen sequenced was PBMCs. The sequence was obtained from a woman aged 50 to 65 in good health and CMV-seropositive. The CDR3 DNA reads TGCGCCAGCAGCCGTATCCGGGGTCCACAAGAGACCCAGTACTTC. It codes for CASSRIRGPQETQYF.